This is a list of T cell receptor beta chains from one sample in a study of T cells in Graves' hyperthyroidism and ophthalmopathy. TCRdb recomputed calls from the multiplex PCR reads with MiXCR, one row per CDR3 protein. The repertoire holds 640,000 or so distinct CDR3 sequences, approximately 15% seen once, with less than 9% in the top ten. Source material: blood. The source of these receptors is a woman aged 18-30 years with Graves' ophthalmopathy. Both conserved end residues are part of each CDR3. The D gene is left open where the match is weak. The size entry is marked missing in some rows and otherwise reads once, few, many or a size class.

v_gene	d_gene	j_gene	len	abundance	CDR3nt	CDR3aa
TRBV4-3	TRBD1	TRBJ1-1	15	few	TGCGCCAGCAGCCAACTCCAAACAGGGGGAGGTGAAGCTTTCTTT	CASSQLQTGGGEAFF
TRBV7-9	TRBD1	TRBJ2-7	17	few	TGTGCCAGCAGCTCCAGACCTCGACAGGGGATACCCTACGAGCAGTACTTC	CASSSRPRQGIPYEQYF
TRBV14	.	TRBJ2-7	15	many	TGTGCCAGCAGCCAAGGACATAGCGGAACCTACGAGCAGTACTTC	CASSQGHSGTYEQYF
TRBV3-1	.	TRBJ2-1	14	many	TGTGCCAGCAGCCAAGCCCGGGGAGTCTATGAGCAGTTCTTC	CASSQARGVYEQFF
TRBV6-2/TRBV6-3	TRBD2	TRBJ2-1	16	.	TGTGCCAGCAGTACCCGAGCGGGAGTAAGCTACAATGAGCAGTTCTTC	CASSTRAGVSYNEQFF
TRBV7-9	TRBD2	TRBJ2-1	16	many	TGTGCCAGCAGCATATCCGGGACTAGCTCCTACAATGAGCAGTTCTTC	CASSISGTSSYNEQFF
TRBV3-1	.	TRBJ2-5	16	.	TGTGCCAGCGGCCAACCCCGGGACGGTTATCAAGAGACCCAGTACTTC	CASGQPRDGYQETQYF
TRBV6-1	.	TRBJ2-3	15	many	TGTGCCAGCAGCTACCGGGACACGATCCCAGATACGCAGTATTTT	CASSYRDTIPDTQYF
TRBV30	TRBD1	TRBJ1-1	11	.	TGTGCCTTGAACAGGGGGACTGAAGCTTTCTTT	CALNRGTEAFF
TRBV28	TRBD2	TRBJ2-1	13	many	TGTGCCAGCAGTTTGTCGCCTAGCGGGAGCCAGTTCTTC	CASSLSPSGSQFF
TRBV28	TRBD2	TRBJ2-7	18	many	TGTGCCAGCAGTTTTCGGGTAGCGGGAGGGCCCTCATCCTACGAGCAGTACTTC	CASSFRVAGGPSSYEQYF
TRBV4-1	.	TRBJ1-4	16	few	TGCGCCAGCAGCCAATCGCGGTGGGGGGGGAGTGAAAAACTGTTTTTT	CASSQSRWGGSEKLFF
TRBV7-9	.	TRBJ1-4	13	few	TGTGCCAGCAGCTTAGACCTCAATGAAAAACTGTTTTTT	CASSLDLNEKLFF
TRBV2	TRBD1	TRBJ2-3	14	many	TGTGCCAGCAGCCTACAGGGGAACACAGATACGCAGTATTTT	CASSLQGNTDTQYF
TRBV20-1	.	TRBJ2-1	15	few	TGCAGTGCCCCTCAGAGGGGAGTTCCCTACGATGAGCAGTTCTTC	CSAPQRGVPYDEQFF
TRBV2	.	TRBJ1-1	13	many	TGTGCCAGCAGTGCCCAGACCGACACTGAAGCTTTCTTT	CASSAQTDTEAFF
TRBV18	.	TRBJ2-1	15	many	TGTGCCAGCTCACCATTGCAGACGCGGTACAATGAGCAGTTCTTC	CASSPLQTRYNEQFF
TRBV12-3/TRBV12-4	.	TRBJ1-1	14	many	TGTGCCAGCGGGCCCTGGGACGGGAACACTGAAGCTTTCTTT	CASGPWDGNTEAFF
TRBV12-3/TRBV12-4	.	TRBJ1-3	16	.	TGTGCCAGCAGCGCACGGACGGACCTCTCTGGAAACACCATATATTTT	CASSARTDLSGNTIYF
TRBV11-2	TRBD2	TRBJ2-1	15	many	TGTGCCAGCACCCTAGCGGGAGGCGCCTACAATGAGCAGTTCTTC	CASTLAGGAYNEQFF
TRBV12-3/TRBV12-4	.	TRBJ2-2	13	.	TGTGCCAGCAGTCTCACAAGGTCCGGGGAGCTGTTTTTT	CASSLTRSGELFF
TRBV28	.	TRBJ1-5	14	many	TGTGCCAGCAGTTTCTGGCAGGGTGGAGAGCCCCAGCATTTT	CASSFWQGGEPQHF
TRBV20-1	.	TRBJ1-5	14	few	TGCAGTGCTACCGGGACAACTAGCAATCAGCCCCAGCATTTT	CSATGTTSNQPQHF
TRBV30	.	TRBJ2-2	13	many	TGTGCCTGGAGTCTCCGGAACACCGGGGAGCTGTTTTTT	CAWSLRNTGELFF
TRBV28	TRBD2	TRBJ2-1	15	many	TGTGCCAGCAGGGAGACTAGCGGGTCTAACAATGAGCAGTTCTTC	CASRETSGSNNEQFF
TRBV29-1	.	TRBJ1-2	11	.	TGCAGCGTCGCACCTACCTATGGCTACACCTTC	CSVAPTYGYTF
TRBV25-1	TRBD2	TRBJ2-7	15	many	TGTGCCAGCAGTGATCGCGGGAGGGCCTCATACGAGCAGTACTTC	CASSDRGRASYEQYF
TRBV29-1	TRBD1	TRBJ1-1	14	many	TGCAGCGTCCAGGACAGGGCCCTTGACACTGAAGCTTTCTTT	CSVQDRALDTEAFF
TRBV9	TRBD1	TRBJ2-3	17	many	TGTGCCAGCAGCCCCCGGTCGGGACAGATAAACACAGATACGCAGTATTTT	CASSPRSGQINTDTQYF
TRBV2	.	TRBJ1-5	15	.	TGTGCCAGCAGTGCTAGGCAGAACGGGGATCAGCCCCAGCATTTT	CASSARQNGDQPQHF